This T cell receptor beta chain comes out of a study of Graves' ophthalmopathy and Graves' hyperthyroidism. Germline V gene sequence: CDR1 SEHNR, CDR2 FQNEAQ (reference sequence). With 5 bases removed from V and 0 bases from J, the gap between germline ends came to 15 bases. CDR3 length: 16 amino acids. Scientists amplified the TCR beta CDR3 regions from RNA transcripts. Amplification began with first-round RT-PCR using HTBI primers, then second-round multiplex PCR was performed. MiXCR, run by TCRdb on the multiplex PCR reads, gives a single entry per CDR3 protein. Altogether 600,000 to 700,000 distinct CDR3 sequences are present, about 38% being singletons, with the ten largest covering roughly 3%.

This clonotype was obtained from an adult man with Graves' ophthalmopathy. The chain recombines TRBV7-9 with TRBJ2-3, with D maybe TRBD1 (6 bases). The sequenced sample consisted of peripheral blood. The CDR3 coding sequence is TGTGCCAGCAGCCCTCGGACAGCGAGGAGCACAGATACGCAGTATTTT. Its translation is CASSPRTARSTDTQYF. The full variable domain, with the rest looked up from reference TRBV7-9 and TRBJ2-3, is DTGVSQNPRHKITKRGQNVTFRCDPISEHNRLYWYRQTLGQGPEFLTYFQNEAQLEKSRLLSDRFSAERPKGSFSTLEIQRTEQGDSAMYLCASSPRTARSTDTQYFGPGTRLTVL.